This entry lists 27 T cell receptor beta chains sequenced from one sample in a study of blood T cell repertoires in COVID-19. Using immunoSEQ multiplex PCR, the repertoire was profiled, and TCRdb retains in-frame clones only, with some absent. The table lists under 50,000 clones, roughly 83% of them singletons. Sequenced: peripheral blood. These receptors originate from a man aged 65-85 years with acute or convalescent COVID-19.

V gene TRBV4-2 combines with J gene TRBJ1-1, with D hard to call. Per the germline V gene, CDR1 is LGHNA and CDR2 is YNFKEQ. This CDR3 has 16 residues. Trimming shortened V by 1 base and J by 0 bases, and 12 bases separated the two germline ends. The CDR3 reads CASSQGGRRMNTEAFF. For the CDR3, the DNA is TGTGCCAGCAGCCAAGGTGGCAGAAGAATGAACACTGAAGCTTTCTTT.

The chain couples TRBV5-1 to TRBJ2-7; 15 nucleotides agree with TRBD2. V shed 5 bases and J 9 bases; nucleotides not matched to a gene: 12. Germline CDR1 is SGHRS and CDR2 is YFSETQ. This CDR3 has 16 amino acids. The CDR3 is CASSSGTSGRSPRQYF. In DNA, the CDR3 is TGCGCCAGCAGTTCCGGGACTAGCGGGAGGTCTCCTAGGCAGTACTTC.

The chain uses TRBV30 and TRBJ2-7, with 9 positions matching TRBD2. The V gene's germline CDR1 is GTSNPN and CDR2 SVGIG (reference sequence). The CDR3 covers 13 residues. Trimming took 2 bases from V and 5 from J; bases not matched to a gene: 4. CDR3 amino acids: CAWSTWTSDEQYF. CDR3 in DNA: TGTGCCTGGAGTACCTGGACTAGCGACGAGCAGTACTTC.

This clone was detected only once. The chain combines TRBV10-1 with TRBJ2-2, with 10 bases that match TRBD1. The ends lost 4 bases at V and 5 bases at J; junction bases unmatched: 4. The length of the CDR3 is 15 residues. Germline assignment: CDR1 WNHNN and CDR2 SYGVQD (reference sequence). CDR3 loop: CASSGDRGNTGELFF. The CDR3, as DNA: TGCGCCAGCAGTGGGGACAGGGGTAATACCGGGGAGCTGTTTTTT.

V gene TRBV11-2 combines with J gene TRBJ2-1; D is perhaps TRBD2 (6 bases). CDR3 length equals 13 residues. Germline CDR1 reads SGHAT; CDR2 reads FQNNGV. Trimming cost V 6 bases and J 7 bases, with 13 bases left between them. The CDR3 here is CASSAGGPNEQFF. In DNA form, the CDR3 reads TGTGCCAGCAGTGCCGGGGGACCTAATGAGCAGTTCTTC.

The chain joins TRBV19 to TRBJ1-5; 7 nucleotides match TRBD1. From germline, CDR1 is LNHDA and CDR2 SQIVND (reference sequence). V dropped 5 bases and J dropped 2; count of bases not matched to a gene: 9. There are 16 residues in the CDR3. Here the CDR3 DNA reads TGTGCCAGTAGTTTCTCCACAGGGGTTGGCAATCAGCCCCAGCATTTT. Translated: CASSFSTGVGNQPQHF.

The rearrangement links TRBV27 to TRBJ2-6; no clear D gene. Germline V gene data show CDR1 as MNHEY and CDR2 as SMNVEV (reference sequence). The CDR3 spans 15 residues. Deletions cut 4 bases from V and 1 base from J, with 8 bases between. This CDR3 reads CASSSDTSGANVLTF. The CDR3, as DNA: TGTGCCAGCAGTTCAGACACATCTGGGGCCAACGTCCTGACTTTC.

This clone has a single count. The CDR3 DNA sequence: TGTGCCAGCAGCTTATCAGGGGCCGGGGAGCTGTTTTTT. This sequence encodes CASSLSGAGELFF. The chain carries TRBV11-2 and TRBJ2-2; D is possibly TRBD1 (6 bases). Trimming took off 2 bases at V and 6 bases at J, with 7 bases between the two ends. The V gene's germline CDR1 is SGHAT and CDR2 FQNNGV. The CDR3 is 13 residues long.

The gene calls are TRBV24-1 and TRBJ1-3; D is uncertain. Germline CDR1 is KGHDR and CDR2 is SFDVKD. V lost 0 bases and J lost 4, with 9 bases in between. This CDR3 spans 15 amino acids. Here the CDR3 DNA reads TGTGCCACCAGTGATTTGGTCGGAGCGGGAAACACCATATATTTT. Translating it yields CATSDLVGAGNTIYF.

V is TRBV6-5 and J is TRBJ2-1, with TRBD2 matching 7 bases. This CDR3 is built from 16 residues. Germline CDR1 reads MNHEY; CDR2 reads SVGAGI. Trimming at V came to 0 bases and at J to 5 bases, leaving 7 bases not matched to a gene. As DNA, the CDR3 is TGTGCCAGCAGTTACTCAGCGGGACTGGTCGACAATGAGCAGTTCTTC. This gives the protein CASSYSAGLVDNEQFF.

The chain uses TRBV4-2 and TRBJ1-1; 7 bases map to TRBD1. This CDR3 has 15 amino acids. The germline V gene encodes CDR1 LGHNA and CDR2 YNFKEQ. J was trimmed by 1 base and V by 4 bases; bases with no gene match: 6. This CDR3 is CASSPWTGSNTEAFF. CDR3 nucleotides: TGTGCCAGCAGCCCTTGGACAGGTTCGAACACTGAAGCTTTCTTT.

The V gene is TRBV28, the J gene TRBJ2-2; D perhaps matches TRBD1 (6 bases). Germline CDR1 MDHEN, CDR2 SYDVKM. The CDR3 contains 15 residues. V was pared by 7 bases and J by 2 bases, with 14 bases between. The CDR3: CASTVWGRNTGELFF. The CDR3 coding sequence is TGTGCCAGCACTGTTTGGGGGCGCAACACCGGGGAGCTGTTTTTT.

CDR3 sequence: CASSLGGTGFSPLHF. CDR3 in DNA: TGTGCCAGCAGCCTAGGGGGGACAGGGTTTTCACCCCTCCACTTT. V is TRBV6-6 and J is TRBJ1-6; 9 positions agree with TRBD1. Germline V CDR1 and CDR2: MNHNY, SVGAGI (reference sequence). V was clipped by 6 bases and J by 9 bases; unmatched bases: 9. The CDR3 is 15 amino acids.

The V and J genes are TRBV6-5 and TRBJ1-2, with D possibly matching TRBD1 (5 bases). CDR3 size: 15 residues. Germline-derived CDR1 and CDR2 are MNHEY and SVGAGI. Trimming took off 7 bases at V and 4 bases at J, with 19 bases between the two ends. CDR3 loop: CASNSGLQAGYGYTF. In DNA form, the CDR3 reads TGTGCCAGCAACTCGGGACTTCAGGCGGGCTATGGCTACACCTTC.

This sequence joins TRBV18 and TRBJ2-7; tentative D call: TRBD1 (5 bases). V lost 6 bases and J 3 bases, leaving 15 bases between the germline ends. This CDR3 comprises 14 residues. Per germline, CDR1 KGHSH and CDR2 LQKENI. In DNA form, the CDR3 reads TGTGCCAGCTCCCAGGGCCATACCGACTACGAGCAGTACTTC. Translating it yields CASSQGHTDYEQYF.

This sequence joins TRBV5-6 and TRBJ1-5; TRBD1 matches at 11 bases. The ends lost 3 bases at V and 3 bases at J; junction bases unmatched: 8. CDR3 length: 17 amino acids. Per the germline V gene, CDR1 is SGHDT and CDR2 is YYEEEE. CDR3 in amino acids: CASSSGTGGFYNQPQHF. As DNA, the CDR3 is TGTGCCAGCAGCTCCGGGACAGGGGGTTTTTACAATCAGCCCCAGCATTTT. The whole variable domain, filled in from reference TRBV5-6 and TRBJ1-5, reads DAGVTQSPTHLIKTRGQQVTLRCSPKSGHDTVSWYQQALGQGPQFIFQYYEEEERQRGNFPDRFSGHQFPNYSSELNVNALLLGDSALYLCASSSGTGGFYNQPQHFGDGTRLSIL.

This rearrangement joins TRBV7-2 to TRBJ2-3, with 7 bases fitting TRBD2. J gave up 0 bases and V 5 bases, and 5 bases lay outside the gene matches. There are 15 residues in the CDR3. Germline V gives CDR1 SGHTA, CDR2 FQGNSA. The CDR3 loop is CASSRTRSSTDTQYF. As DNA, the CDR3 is TGTGCCAGCAGCCGGACTAGATCGAGCACAGATACGCAGTATTTT.

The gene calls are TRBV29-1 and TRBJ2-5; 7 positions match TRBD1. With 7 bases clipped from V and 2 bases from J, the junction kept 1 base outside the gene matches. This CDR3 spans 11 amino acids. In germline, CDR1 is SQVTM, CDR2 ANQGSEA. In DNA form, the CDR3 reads TGCAGCGGACAGGGTCAAGAGACCCAGTACTTC. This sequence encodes CSGQGQETQYF.

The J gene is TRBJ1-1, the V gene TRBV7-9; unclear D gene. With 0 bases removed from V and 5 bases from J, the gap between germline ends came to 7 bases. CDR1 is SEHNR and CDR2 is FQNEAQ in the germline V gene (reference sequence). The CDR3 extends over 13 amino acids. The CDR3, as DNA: TGTGCCAGCAGCTTAGCAACGGGGACTGAAGCTTTCTTT. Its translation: CASSLATGTEAFF.

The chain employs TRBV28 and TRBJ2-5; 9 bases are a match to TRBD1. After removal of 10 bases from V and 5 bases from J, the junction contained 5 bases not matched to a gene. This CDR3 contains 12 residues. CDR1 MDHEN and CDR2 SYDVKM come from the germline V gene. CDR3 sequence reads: CAIAQGAETQYF. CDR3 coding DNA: TGTGCCATTGCACAGGGGGCCGAGACCCAGTACTTC.

The CDR3 is CASSLTSLAHGEQFF. CDR3 bases: TGTGCCAGCAGCTTAACGTCACTAGCGCACGGTGAGCAGTTCTTC. The rearrangement uses TRBV7-3 and TRBJ2-1, with 7 positions matching TRBD2. In germline, CDR1 is SGHTA, CDR2 FQGTGA. The V and J ends lost 0 bases and 9 bases, in that order; junction bases with no gene match: 8. The CDR3 totals 15 residues.

CDR3 in DNA: TGTGCCAGCTCACGCGGCATCAATGAGCAGTTCTTC. As protein: CASSRGINEQFF. The chain has TRBV18 and TRBJ2-1, with D unclear. CDR3 length equals 12 residues. V was shortened by 4 bases and J by 6 bases, with 7 bases between the two germline ends. The germline V gene has CDR1 KGHSH and CDR2 LQKENI.

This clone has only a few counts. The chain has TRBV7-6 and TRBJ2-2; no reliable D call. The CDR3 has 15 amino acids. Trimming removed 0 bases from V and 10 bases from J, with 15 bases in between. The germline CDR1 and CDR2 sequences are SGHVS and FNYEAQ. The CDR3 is CASSLAFSAVAELFF. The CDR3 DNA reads TGTGCCAGCAGCTTAGCGTTCAGTGCAGTAGCGGAGCTGTTTTTT.

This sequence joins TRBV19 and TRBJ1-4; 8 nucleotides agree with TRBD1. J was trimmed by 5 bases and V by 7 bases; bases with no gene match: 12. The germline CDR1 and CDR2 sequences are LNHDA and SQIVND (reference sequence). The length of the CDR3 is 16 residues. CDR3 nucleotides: TGTGCCAGTAAAGTCTCAGGGGGCGGACGCAATGAAAAACTGTTTTTT. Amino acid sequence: CASKVSGGGRNEKLFF.

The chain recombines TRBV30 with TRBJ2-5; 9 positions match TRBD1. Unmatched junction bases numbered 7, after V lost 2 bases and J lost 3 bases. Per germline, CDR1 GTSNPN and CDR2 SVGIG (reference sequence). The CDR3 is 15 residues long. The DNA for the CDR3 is TGTGCCTGGAGTAAAAGGGACAGGGTCGAAGAGACCCAGTACTTC. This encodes CAWSKRDRVEETQYF.

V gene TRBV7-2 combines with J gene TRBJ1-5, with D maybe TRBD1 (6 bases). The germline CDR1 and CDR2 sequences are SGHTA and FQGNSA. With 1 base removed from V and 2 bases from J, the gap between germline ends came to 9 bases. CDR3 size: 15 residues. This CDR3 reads CASSLVSGGNQPQHF. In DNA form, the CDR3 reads TGTGCCAGCAGCTTAGTGTCAGGGGGCAATCAGCCCCAGCATTTT.

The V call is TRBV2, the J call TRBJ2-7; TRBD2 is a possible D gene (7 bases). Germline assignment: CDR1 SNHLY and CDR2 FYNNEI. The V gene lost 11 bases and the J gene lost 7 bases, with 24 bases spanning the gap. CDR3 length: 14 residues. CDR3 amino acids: CAGTSGGGVGEQYF. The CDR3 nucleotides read TGTGCCGGAACCTCGGGGGGCGGAGTGGGTGAGCAGTACTTC.